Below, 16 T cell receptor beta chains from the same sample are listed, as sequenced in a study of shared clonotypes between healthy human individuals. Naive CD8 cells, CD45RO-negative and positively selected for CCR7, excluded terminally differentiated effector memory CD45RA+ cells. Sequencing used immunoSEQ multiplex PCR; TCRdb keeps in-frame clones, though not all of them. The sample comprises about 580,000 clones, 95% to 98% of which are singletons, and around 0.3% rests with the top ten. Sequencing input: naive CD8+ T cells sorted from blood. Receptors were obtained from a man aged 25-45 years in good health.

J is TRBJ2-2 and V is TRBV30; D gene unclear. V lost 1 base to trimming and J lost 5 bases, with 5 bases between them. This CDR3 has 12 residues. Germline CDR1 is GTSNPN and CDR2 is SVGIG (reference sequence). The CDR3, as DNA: TGTGCCTGGAGTGGGCAGACCGGGGAGCTGTTTTTT. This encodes CAWSGQTGELFF.

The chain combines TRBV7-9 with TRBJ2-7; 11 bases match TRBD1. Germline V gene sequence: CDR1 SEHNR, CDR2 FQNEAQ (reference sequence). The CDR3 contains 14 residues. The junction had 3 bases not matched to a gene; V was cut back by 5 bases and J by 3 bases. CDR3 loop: CASSLGQGVYEQYF. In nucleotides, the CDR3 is TGTGCCAGCAGCCTGGGACAGGGGGTCTACGAGCAGTACTTC.

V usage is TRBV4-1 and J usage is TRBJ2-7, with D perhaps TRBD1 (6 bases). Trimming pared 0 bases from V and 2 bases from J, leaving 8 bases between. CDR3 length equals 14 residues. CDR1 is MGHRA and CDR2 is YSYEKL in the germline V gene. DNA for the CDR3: TGCGCCAGCAGCCAAGATAACAGGGCCTACGAGCAGTACTTC. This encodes CASSQDNRAYEQYF.

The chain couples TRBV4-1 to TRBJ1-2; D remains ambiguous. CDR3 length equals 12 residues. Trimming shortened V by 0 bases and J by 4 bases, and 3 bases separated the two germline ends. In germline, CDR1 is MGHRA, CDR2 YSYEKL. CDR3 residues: CASSQDGYGYTF. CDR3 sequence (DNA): TGCGCCAGCAGCCAAGACGGCTATGGCTACACCTTC.

This CDR3 is CASTGTETYNEQFF. The CDR3 DNA sequence: TGTGCCAGCACGGGGACAGAAACCTACAATGAGCAGTTCTTC. J is TRBJ2-1 and V is TRBV6-6, with 7 bases that match TRBD1. CDR1 is MNHNY and CDR2 is SVGAGI in the germline V gene (reference sequence). V shed 7 bases and J 2 bases; nucleotides not matched to a gene: 5. The CDR3 covers 14 residues.

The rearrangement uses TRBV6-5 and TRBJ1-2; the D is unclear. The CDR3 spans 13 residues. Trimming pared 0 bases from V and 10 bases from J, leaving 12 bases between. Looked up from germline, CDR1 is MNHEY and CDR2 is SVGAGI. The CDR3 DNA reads TGTGCCAGCAGTTACTCAAGTAGTTGGCTCTACACCTTC. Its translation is CASSYSSSWLYTF.

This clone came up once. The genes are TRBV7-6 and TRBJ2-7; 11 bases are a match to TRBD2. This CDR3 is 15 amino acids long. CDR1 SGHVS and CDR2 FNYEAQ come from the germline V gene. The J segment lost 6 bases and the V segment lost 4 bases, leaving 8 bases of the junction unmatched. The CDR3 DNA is TGTGCCAGCAGCTCCCTCGATACTAGCGGGAGCGAGCAGTACTTC. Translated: CASSSLDTSGSEQYF.

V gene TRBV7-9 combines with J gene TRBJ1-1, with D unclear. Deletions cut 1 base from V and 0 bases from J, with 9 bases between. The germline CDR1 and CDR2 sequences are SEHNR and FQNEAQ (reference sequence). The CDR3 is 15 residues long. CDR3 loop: CASSLVGPVNTEAFF. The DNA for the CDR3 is TGTGCCAGCAGCTTAGTTGGGCCCGTGAACACTGAAGCTTTCTTT.

CDR3 sequence (DNA): TGTGCCACCAGCAGAGACAGATTGACTACCTACGAGCAGTACTTC. The encoded protein is CATSRDRLTTYEQYF. The chain couples TRBV15 to TRBJ2-7, with D tentatively TRBD2 (5 bases). The CDR3 runs to 15 residues. Germline CDR1 and CDR2: LNHNV and YYDKDF (reference sequence). The V end lost 0 bases, the J end lost 2 bases, and 11 bases lay between the germline ends.

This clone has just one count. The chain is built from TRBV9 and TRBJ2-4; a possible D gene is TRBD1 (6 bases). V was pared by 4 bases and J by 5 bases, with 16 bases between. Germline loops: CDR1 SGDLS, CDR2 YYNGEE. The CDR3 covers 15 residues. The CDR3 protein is CASSPSWDKENIQYF. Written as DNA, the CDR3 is TGTGCCAGCAGCCCTAGTTGGGACAAAGAAAACATTCAGTACTTC.

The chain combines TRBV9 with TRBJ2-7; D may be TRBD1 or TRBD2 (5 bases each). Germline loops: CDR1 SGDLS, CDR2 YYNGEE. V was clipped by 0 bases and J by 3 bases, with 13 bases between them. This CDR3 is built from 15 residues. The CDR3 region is CASSVGGTGNYEQYF. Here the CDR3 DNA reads TGTGCCAGCAGCGTAGGAGGGACGGGGAACTACGAGCAGTACTTC.

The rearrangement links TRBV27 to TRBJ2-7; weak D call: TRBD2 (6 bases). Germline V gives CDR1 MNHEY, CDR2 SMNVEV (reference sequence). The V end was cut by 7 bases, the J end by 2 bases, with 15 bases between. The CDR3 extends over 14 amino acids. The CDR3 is CASTNSGRTYEQYF. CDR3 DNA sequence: TGTGCCAGCACCAATTCCGGGAGAACCTACGAGCAGTACTTC.

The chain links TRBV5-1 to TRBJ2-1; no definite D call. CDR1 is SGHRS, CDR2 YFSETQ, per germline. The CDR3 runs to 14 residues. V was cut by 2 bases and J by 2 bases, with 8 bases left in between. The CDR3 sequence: CASSFYGTYNEQFF. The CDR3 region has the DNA TGCGCCAGCAGCTTTTACGGAACCTACAATGAGCAGTTCTTC.

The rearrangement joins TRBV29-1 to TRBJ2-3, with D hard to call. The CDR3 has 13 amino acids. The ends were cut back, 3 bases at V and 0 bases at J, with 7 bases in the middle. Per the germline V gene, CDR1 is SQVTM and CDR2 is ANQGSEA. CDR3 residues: CSVDDPSTDTQYF. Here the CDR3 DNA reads TGCAGCGTTGATGACCCTAGCACAGATACGCAGTATTTT.

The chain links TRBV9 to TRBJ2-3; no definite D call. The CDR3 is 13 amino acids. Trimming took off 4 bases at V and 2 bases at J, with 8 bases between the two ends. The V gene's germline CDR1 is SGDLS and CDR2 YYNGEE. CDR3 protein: CASSPVDTDTQYF. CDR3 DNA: TGTGCCAGCAGCCCCGTAGACACAGATACGCAGTATTTT.

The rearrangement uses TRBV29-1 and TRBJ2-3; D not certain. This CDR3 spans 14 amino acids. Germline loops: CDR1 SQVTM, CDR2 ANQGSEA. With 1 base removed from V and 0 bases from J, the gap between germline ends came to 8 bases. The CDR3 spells CSVEGLDSTDTQYF. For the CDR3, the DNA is TGCAGCGTTGAAGGTCTCGACAGCACAGATACGCAGTATTTT.